This T cell receptor beta chain was recovered during a study of T cell repertoires in cytomegalovirus infection. TCRdb reprocessed the reads via MiXCR and lists one record per CDR3 protein. The data show hundreds of thousands of distinct CDR3 sequences, with about 24% seen just once and around 8% held by the top ten. CDR1 SGHVS and CDR2 FNYEAQ come from the germline V gene. The germline V and J ends were trimmed by 7 bases and 1 base, with 4 bases remaining between them. There are 12 residues in the CDR3. Details on this clonotype: Antigen unknown.

Points from the study as a whole: Summed frequency of public TCR beta families distinguished CMV carriers with the relevant HLA. Within the response measured ex vivo, HLA-C-restricted CMV-specific TCR beta clonotypes were dominant.

The TCR was taken from a human donor in good health (CMV status not recorded). Some clones in this sample may be carry-over from other donors' samples. Sequencing was carried out using CD8+ T cells from PBMCs. The rearrangement joins TRBV7-6 to TRBJ1-4; D is undetermined. The CDR3 region has the DNA TGTGCCAGCACCCTAACTAATGAAAAACTGTTTTTT. It is translated as CASTLTNEKLFF.